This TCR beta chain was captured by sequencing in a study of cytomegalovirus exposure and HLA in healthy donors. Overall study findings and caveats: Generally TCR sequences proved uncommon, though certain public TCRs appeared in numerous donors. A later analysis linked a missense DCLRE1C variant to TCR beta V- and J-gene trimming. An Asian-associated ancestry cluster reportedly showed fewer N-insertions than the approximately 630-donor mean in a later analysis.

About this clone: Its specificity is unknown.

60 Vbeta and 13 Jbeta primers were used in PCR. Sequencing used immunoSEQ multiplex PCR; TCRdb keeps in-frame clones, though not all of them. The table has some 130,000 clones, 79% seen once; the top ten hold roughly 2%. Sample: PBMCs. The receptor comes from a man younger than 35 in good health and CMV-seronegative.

The CDR3, as DNA: TGTGCCAGCAGCTTAGACAGACCAGGCGAGCAGTACTTC. Translated, it gives CASSLDRPGEQYF. The chain joins TRBV7-2 to TRBJ2-7; D uncertain. This CDR3 is built from 13 residues. V was shortened by 1 base and J by 6 bases, with 10 bases between the two germline ends. From germline, CDR1 is SGHTA and CDR2 FQGNSA.